Shown below are 24 T cell receptor beta chains from a single sample sequenced in a study of cytotoxic CD8 clonotypes in ibrutinib-treated CLL. Assay: immunoSEQ multiplex PCR; the TCRdb copy retains only in-frame clones and omits some. Counted here are around 92,000 clones, around 77% occurring once; the ten biggest clones make up about 22%. This sample comprised PBMCs, obtained after 24 months of ibrutinib treatment. The receptor source for this set is a human donor with chronic lymphocytic leukemia.

Only a few counts were recorded for this clone. The chain recombines TRBV5-1 with TRBJ1-6; unclear D gene. Germline loops: CDR1 SGHRS, CDR2 YFSETQ. The CDR3 is 15 amino acids. V lost 0 bases and J 3 bases, leaving 7 bases between the germline ends. The CDR3 bases are TGCGCCAGCAGCTTGGATTTAGGCTATAATTCACCCCTCCACTTT. This codes for CASSLDLGYNSPLHF.

V and J are TRBV23-1 and TRBJ2-7, with 9 positions matching TRBD1. TRBV23-1 is annotated as an ORF whose role is uncertain. The CDR3 totals 15 residues. The V gene end was trimmed by 0 bases and the J gene end by 5 bases; junction bases not matched to a gene: 5. The CDR3 protein is CASSQSGTGPNEQYF. DNA for the CDR3: TGCGCCAGCAGTCAATCGGGGACAGGGCCCAACGAGCAGTACTTC.

The gene calls are TRBV10-2 and TRBJ1-4; the D gene is possibly TRBD1 (5 bases). V dropped 3 bases and J dropped 8 bases, with 7 bases sitting between them. Germline V gene sequence: CDR1 WSHSY, CDR2 SAAADI. This CDR3 spans 12 amino acids. The CDR3 DNA sequence: TGCGCCAGCAGTGACAGGGAGGAAAAACTGTTTTTT. Translated: CASSDREEKLFF.

A remark on this clone: A far larger clone is just one base off, so this is likely a read error. This CDR3 is also generated by other DNA sequences in the sample. This chain uses TRBV5-1 with TRBJ2-2; perhaps TRBD2 as D (6 bases). The CDR3 is 15 residues long. Germline V gene sequence: CDR1 SGHRS, CDR2 YFSETQ. V was pared by 0 bases and J by 1 base, with 7 bases between. In nucleotides, the CDR3 is TGCGCCAGCAGCTTGGAAGCGGGGAACACCGGGGAGCTGTTTTTT. Translation: CASSLEAGNTGELFF. Variable domain in full (rest from reference TRBV5-1 and TRBJ2-2): KAGVTQTPRYLIKTRGQQVTLSCSPISGHRSVSWYQQTPGQGLQFLFEYFSETQRNKGNFPGRFSGRQFSNSRSEMNVSTLELGDSALYLCASSLEAGNTGELFFGEGSRLTVL.

CDR3 sequence reads: CATQPGRVGAVGYTF. The CDR3 DNA reads TGTGCCACCCAACCGGGACGGGTCGGTGCGGTTGGCTACACCTTC. V and J are TRBV5-4 and TRBJ1-2; a weak D match, TRBD1 (5 bases). Germline CDR1 reads SGHNT; CDR2 reads YYREEE (reference sequence). V lost 9 bases and J 7 bases, leaving 25 bases between the germline ends. CDR3 size: 15 residues.

Only one count was recorded for this clone. CDR3 DNA sequence: TGTGCCATCAGTGAGTCGTTGAGGGGTGGCTACACCTTC. Translated: CAISESLRGGYTF. The chain combines TRBV10-3 with TRBJ1-2, with D possibly being TRBD1 (5 bases). The CDR3 length is 13 residues. The V and J ends lost 0 bases and 7 bases respectively, with 9 bases between them. Germline V gene sequence: CDR1 ENHRY, CDR2 SYGVKD.

V is TRBV4-2 and J is TRBJ2-3; D not certain. Trimming took 0 bases from V and 0 from J, leaving 4 bases between them. This CDR3 spans 14 amino acids. Per germline, CDR1 LGHNA and CDR2 YNFKEQ. CDR3 sequence reads: CASSQEASTDTQYF. The CDR3 coding sequence is TGTGCCAGCAGCCAAGAAGCTAGCACAGATACGCAGTATTTT.

The CDR3 is CASSFTGELFF. Written as DNA, the CDR3 is TGTGCCAGCAGCTTTACCGGGGAGCTGTTTTTT. The rearrangement links TRBV5-6 to TRBJ2-2; D remains ambiguous. There are 11 residues in the CDR3. Germline V CDR1 and CDR2: SGHDT, YYEEEE. The V and J ends lost 2 bases and 5 bases respectively, with 1 base between them.

The V and J genes are TRBV19 and TRBJ2-5, with D unresolved. The V gene lost 4 bases and the J gene lost 4 bases, with 16 bases spanning the gap. CDR3 length: 15 amino acids. Germline loops: CDR1 LNHDA, CDR2 SQIVND (reference sequence). The CDR3: CASSSSGGKVETQYF. The CDR3 DNA sequence: TGTGCCAGTAGTAGTTCAGGTGGTAAGGTAGAGACCCAGTACTTC.

The rearrangement links TRBV28 to TRBJ2-7, with D perhaps matching TRBD1 (5 bases). The germline CDR1 and CDR2 sequences are MDHEN and SYDVKM. Trimming took off 6 bases at V and 2 bases at J, with 5 bases between the two ends. CDR3 length: 11 amino acids. The CDR3, as DNA: TGTGCCAGCAGGGGGCCCTACGAGCAGTACTTC. Protein: CASRGPYEQYF.

This chain links TRBV5-1 with TRBJ2-3; 14 bases are a match to TRBD2. The CDR3 loop spans 16 amino acids. Germline loops: CDR1 SGHRS, CDR2 YFSETQ. Germline trimming cut 4 bases from V and 4 bases from J; bases unmatched to any gene: 5. Here the CDR3 DNA reads TGCGCCAGCAGCACCGGACTAGCGGGAGGTCCAGATACGCAGTATTTT. It is translated as CASSTGLAGGPDTQYF.

This clone is medium-sized in the sample. The V gene is TRBV19, the J gene TRBJ1-5; D is unresolved. The CDR3 is 13 amino acids. The V end was cut by 5 bases, the J end by 1 base, with 6 bases between. Germline loops: CDR1 LNHDA, CDR2 SQIVND (reference sequence). CDR3 in amino acids: CASSGMSNQPQHF. CDR3 bases: TGTGCCAGTAGTGGGATGAGCAATCAGCCCCAGCATTTT. The whole variable domain, filled in from reference TRBV19 and TRBJ1-5, reads DGGITQSPKYLFRKEGQNVTLSCEQNLNHDAMYWYRQDPGQGLRLIYYSQIVNDFQKGDIAEGYSVSREKKESFPLTVTSAQKNPTAFYLCASSGMSNQPQHFGDGTRLSIL.

This clone was found once. V and J are TRBV5-1 and TRBJ1-1; possible D gene TRBD1, 5 bases. This CDR3 region has 17 residues. Germline CDR1 and CDR2: SGHRS and YFSETQ. Trimming shortened V by 3 bases and J by 9 bases, and 27 bases separated the two germline ends. Here the CDR3 DNA reads TGCGCCAGCAGCTACTCGGTCGGGGGTCCCCCGGGAGATCAAGCTTTCTTT. It is translated as CASSYSVGGPPGDQAFF.

The rearrangement uses TRBV19 and TRBJ2-1; D may match TRBD1 or TRBD2 (5 bases each). Germline V gene lookup returns CDR1 LNHDA and CDR2 SQIVND (reference sequence). Trimming left V 5 bases short and J 7 bases short, with 24 bases between. The CDR3 totals 17 residues. In nucleotides, the CDR3 is TGTGCCAGTAGTTCGCGGGTGACAGAAGAAAGGAGAAATGAGCAGTTCTTC. Its translation is CASSSRVTEERRNEQFF.

The J gene is TRBJ2-7, the V gene TRBV30; D remains ambiguous. V was shortened by 3 bases and J by 0 bases, with 12 bases between the two germline ends. CDR3 length equals 14 residues. CDR1 is GTSNPN, CDR2 SVGIG, per germline (reference sequence). For the CDR3, the DNA is TGTGCCTGGAGCAGAAACCAAAACTCCTACGAGCAGTACTTC. Its protein is CAWSRNQNSYEQYF.

This sequence joins TRBV2 and TRBJ1-1; the D is unclear. Germline CDR1 SNHLY, CDR2 FYNNEI. V was trimmed by 8 bases and J by 3 bases, leaving 22 bases between them. This CDR3 comprises 16 residues. The CDR3: CASQPQVDPRDTEAFF. The CDR3 DNA is TGTGCCAGCCAACCCCAGGTCGATCCGCGGGACACTGAAGCTTTCTTT.

The chain has TRBV30 and TRBJ1-5; TRBD1 is a possible D gene (5 bases). The CDR3 extends over 14 amino acids. Germline CDR1 and CDR2: GTSNPN and SVGIG (reference sequence). V was pared by 3 bases and J by 6 bases, with 15 bases between. The CDR3 DNA is TGTGCCTGGAGCCCGCTGGGGGGGAGTCAGCCCCAGCATTTT. Translating gives CAWSPLGGSQPQHF.

In DNA, the CDR3 is TGTGCCAGCAGCACCCAGGGGATAGCCAAAAACATTCAGTACTTC. Translation: CASSTQGIAKNIQYF. The chain links TRBV7-9 to TRBJ2-4, with D perhaps TRBD1 (6 bases). Germline CDR1 SEHNR, CDR2 FQNEAQ (reference sequence). V lost 5 bases, J lost 0 bases, and 11 bases lay in between. CDR3 size: 15 residues.

The DNA for the CDR3 is TGTGCCAGCAGCGGGACTCTCTACGAGCAGTACTTC. It specifies CASSGTLYEQYF. The rearrangement uses TRBV9 and TRBJ2-7; D may be TRBD2 (5 bases). The CDR3 is 12 residues long. Germline V lookup: CDR1 SGDLS, CDR2 YYNGEE. Between the trimmed V and J ends, which lost 3 bases and 3 bases, there was a span of 7 bases. The variable domain in full, completed from reference TRBV9 and TRBJ2-7, reads DSGVTQTPKHLITATGQRVTLRCSPRSGDLSVYWYQQSLDQGLQFLIQYYNGEERAKGNILERFSAQQFPDLHSELNLSSLELGDSALYFCASSGTLYEQYFGPGTRLTVT.

The chain recombines TRBV27 with TRBJ2-7; D remains ambiguous. The CDR3 covers 10 residues. Germline V gives CDR1 MNHEY, CDR2 SMNVEV (reference sequence). Trimming shortened V by 3 bases and J by 4 bases, and 1 base separated the two germline ends. This CDR3 is CASSLYEQYF. The DNA for the CDR3 is TGTGCCAGCAGTTTGTACGAGCAGTACTTC.

V gene TRBV7-5 combines with J gene TRBJ2-3; the D call TRBD2 from the table was never checked on the DNA. TRBV7-5 is deemed a pseudogene. The length of the CDR3 is 18 residues. DNA of the CDR3: TGTGTCAGAAGCTTATCCCTAGAAGCGGGAGGGCCGATAGATACGCAGTATTTT. Residues: CVRSLSLEAGGPIDTQYF.

The chain combines TRBV10-3 with TRBJ2-1; TRBD2 might be the D (7 bases). The CDR3 length is 19 residues. Germline CDR1 and CDR2: ENHRY and SYGVKD. The V and J ends lost 3 bases and 1 base respectively, with 22 bases between them. CDR3 loop: CAISDSATGGGRSYNEQFF. The CDR3 region has the DNA TGTGCCATCAGTGACTCAGCTACCGGGGGCGGGAGATCCTACAATGAGCAGTTCTTC.

The rearrangement uses TRBV15 and TRBJ1-2; 7 bases map to TRBD1. The CDR3 spans 15 residues. With 5 bases clipped from V and 4 bases from J, the junction kept 10 bases outside the gene matches. Germline V gives CDR1 LNHNV, CDR2 YYDKDF (reference sequence). The CDR3 region is CATSLRGQSLYGYTF. Written as DNA, the CDR3 is TGTGCCACCAGCCTTCGGGGACAGAGCCTCTATGGCTACACCTTC. The variable domain in full, completed from reference TRBV15 and TRBJ1-2, reads DAMVIQNPRYQVTQFGKPVTLSCSQTLNHNVMYWYQQKSSQAPKLLFHYYDKDFNNEADTPDNFQSRRPNTSFCFLDIRSPGLGDTAMYLCATSLRGQSLYGYTFGSGTRLTVV.

The chain uses TRBV7-2 and TRBJ2-2; the D gene could be TRBD1 or TRBD2 (6 bases each). From germline, CDR1 is SGHTA and CDR2 FQGNSA. V dropped 3 bases and J dropped 1 base, with 15 bases sitting between them. This CDR3 has 17 residues. The CDR3 DNA follows: TGTGCCAGCAGCTTCCCGATAGGGGGGAAGAACACCGGGGAGCTGTTTTTT. It translates to CASSFPIGGKNTGELFF.